This T cell receptor (beta chain) was recorded in a study of OX40 agonist ivuxolimab in advanced cancers. In the study overall: Patients' therapy was ivuxolimab, an antibody that acts as an agonist of OX40 (CD134). Age averaged around 54 years (range roughly 23 to 90), and roughly 80% were male.

Germline V gene data show CDR1 as PRHDT and CDR2 as FYEKMQ (reference sequence). V dropped 5 bases and J dropped 5 bases, with 22 bases sitting between them. The CDR3 spans 17 residues. On this clone: Its target is not known.

Study-wide results and caveats: Low normalized T-cell clonal expansion was additionally recorded for some nonresponders. What antigens the expanded peripheral T cells recognized was never established.

Clones were read by immunoSEQ multiplex PCR, and TCRdb kept only the in-frame ones, dropping some. The table has around 64,000 clones, approximately 90% seen once. The V gene is TRBV13, the J gene TRBJ2-1, with D perhaps matching TRBD2 (6 bases). The material sequenced was CD4+ or CD8+ T cells sorted from blood, taken in a trial of the OX40 agonist ivuxolimab. The clonotype originates from an adult with an advanced solid tumor such as melanoma, head and neck, liver or kidney cancer. Here the CDR3 DNA reads TGTGCCAGCAGCCCTGGTGTGGAACGGGAGATCCACAATGAGCAGTTCTTC. It yields the protein CASSPGVEREIHNEQFF.